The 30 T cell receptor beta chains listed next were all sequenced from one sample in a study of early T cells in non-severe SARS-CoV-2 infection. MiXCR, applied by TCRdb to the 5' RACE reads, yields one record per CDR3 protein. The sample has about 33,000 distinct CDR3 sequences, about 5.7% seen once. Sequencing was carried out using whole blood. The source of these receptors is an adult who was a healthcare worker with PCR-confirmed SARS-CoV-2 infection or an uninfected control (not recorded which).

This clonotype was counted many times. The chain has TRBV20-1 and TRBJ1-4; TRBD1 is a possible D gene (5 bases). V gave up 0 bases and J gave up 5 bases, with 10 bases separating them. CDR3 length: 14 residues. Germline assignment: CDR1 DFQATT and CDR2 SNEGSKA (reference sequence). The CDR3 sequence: CSARDLAGNEKLFF. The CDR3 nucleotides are TGCAGTGCTAGAGATTTGGCAGGGAATGAAAAACTGTTTTTT.

CDR3 in DNA: TGTGCCAGCAGTTTATTTCCTGTGGGGCCGGGCGCAGATACGCAGTATTTT. Translated, it gives CASSLFPVGPGADTQYF. This rearrangement joins TRBV27 to TRBJ2-3, with a weak D call TRBD1 (5 bases). Germline V gene sequence: CDR1 MNHEY, CDR2 SMNVEV (reference sequence). CDR3 length: 17 amino acids. Trimming removed 1 base from V and 4 bases from J, with 18 bases in between.

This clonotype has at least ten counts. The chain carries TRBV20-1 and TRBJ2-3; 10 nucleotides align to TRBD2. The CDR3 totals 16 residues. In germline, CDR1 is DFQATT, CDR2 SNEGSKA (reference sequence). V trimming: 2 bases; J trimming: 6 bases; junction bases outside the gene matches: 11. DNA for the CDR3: TGCAGTGCTAGATCCCTACGAGCGGGAGGGTACGATACGCAGTATTTT. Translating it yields CSARSLRAGGYDTQYF.

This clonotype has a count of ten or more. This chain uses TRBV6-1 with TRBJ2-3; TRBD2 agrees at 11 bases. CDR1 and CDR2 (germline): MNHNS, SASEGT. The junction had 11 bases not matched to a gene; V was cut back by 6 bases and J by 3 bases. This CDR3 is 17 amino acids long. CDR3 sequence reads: CASRNSGRALLTDTQYF. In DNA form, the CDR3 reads TGTGCCAGCAGGAATAGCGGGAGGGCCCTACTAACAGATACGCAGTATTTT.

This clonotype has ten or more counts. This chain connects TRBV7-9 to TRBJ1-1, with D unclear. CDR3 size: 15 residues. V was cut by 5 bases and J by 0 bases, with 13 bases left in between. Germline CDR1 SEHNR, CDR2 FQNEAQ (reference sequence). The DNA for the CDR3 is TGTGCCAGCAGCCCAGACCGTTTTTTGAACACTGAAGCTTTCTTT. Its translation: CASSPDRFLNTEAFF. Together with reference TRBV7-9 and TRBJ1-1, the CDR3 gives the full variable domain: DTGVSQNPRHKITKRGQNVTFRCDPISEHNRLYWYRQTLGQGPEFLTYFQNEAQLEKSRLLSDRFSAERPKGSFSTLEIQRTEQGDSAMYLCASSPDRFLNTEAFFGQGTRLTVV.

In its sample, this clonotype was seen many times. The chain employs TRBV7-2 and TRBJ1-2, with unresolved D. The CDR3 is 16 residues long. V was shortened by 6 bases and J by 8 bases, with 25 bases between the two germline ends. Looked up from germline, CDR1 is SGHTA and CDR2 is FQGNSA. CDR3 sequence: CASSWLSDPPTEGYTF. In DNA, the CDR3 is TGTGCCAGCAGTTGGTTGTCAGACCCCCCTACGGAGGGCTACACCTTC.

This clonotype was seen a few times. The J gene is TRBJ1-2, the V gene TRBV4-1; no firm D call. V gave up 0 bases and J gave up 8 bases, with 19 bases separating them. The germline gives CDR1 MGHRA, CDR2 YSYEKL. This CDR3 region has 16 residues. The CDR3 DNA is TGCGCCAGCAGCCAAGAACGTCGGGATCCAGGAGACGGCTACACCTTC. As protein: CASSQERRDPGDGYTF.

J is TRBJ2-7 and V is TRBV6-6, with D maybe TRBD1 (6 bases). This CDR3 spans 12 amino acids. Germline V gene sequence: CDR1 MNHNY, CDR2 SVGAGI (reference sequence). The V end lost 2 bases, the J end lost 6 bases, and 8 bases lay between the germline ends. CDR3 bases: TGTGCCAGCAGTTACATGGGGGCCGAGCAGTACGTC. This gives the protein CASSYMGAEQYV.

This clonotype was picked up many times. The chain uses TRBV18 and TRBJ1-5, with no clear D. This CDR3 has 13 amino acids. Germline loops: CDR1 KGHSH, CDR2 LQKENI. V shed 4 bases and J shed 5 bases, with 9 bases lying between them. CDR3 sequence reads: CASSRGQDQPQHF. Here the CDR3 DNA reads TGTGCCAGCTCACGAGGGCAGGATCAGCCCCAGCATTTT.

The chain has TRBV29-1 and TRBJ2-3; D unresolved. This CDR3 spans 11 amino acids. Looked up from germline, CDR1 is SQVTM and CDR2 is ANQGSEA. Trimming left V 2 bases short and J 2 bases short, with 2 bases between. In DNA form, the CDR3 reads TGCAGCGTTGAACTCACAGATACGCAGTATTTT. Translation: CSVELTDTQYF.

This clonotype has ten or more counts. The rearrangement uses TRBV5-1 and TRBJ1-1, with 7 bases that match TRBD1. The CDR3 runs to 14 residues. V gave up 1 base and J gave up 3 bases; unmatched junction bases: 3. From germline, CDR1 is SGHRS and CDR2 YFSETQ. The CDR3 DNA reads TGCGCCAGCAGCTTGACAGGGGAGGACACTGAAGCTTTCTTT. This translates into CASSLTGEDTEAFF.

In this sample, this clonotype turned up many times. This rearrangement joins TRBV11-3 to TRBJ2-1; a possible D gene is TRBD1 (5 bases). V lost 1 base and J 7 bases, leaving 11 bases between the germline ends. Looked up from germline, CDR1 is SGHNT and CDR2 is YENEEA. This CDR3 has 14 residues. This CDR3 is CASSLVSRVNEQFF. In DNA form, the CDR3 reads TGTGCCAGCAGCTTAGTATCCAGGGTAAATGAGCAGTTCTTC.

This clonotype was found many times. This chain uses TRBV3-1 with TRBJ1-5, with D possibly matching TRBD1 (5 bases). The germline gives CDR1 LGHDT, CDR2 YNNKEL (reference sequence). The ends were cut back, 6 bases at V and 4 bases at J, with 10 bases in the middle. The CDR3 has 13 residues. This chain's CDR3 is CASSKQENQPQHF. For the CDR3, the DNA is TGTGCCAGCAGTAAACAGGAAAATCAGCCCCAGCATTTT.

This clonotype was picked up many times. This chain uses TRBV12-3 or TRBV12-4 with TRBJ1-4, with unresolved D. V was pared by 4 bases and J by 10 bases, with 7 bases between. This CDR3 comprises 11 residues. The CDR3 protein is CASSSGVKLFF. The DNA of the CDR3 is TGTGCCAGCAGTTCCGGAGTAAAACTGTTTTTT.

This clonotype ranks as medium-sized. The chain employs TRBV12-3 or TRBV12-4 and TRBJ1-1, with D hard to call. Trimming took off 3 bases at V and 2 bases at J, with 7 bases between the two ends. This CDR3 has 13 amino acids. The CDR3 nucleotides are TGTGCCAGCAGTTTGAAGGGTAACACTGAAGCTTTCTTT. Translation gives CASSLKGNTEAFF.

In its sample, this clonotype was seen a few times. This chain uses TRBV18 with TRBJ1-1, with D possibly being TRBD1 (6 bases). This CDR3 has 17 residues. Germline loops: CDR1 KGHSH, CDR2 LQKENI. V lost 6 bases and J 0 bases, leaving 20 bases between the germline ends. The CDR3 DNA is TGTGCCAGCTCCCCTCGGTCGGGGGGCCAAATGAACACTGAAGCTTTCTTT. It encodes CASSPRSGGQMNTEAFF.

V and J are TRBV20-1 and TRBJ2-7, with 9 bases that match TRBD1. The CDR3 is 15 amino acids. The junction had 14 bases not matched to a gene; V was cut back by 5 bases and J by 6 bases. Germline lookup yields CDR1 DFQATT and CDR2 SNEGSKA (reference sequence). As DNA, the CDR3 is TGCAGTGCTCTGGGACAGGGAATGTCAGAGGTCGAGCAGTACGTC. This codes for CSALGQGMSEVEQYV.

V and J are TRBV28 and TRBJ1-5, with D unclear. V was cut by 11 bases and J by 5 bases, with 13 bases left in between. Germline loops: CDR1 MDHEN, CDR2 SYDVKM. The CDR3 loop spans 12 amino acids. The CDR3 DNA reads TGTGCCTCTAGCGGGAACTATCAGCCCCAGCATTTT. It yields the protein CASSGNYQPQHF.

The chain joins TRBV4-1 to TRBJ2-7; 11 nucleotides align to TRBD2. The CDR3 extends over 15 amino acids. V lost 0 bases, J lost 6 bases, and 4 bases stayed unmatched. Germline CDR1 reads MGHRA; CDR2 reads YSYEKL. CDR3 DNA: TGCGCCAGCAGCCAAGATCCAGGGACTAGCGGCGAGCAGTACTTC. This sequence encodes CASSQDPGTSGEQYF.

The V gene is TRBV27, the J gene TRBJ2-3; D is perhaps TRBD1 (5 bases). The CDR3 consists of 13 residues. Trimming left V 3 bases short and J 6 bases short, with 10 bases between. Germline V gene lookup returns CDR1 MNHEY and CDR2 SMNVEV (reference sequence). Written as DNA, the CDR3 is TGTGCCAGCAGTTTTTTCAGGGCTGATACGCAGTATTTT. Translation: CASSFFRADTQYF.

CDR3 in DNA: TGTGCCAGCAGGCCAGGCCGTGGGGAGGGCGTAAAGGGTACGCAGTATTTT. This codes for CASRPGRGEGVKGTQYF. This chain connects TRBV11-2 to TRBJ2-3, with 7 bases fitting TRBD2. The V segment lost 6 bases and the J segment 8 bases; nucleotides outside the gene matches: 20. Germline CDR1 SGHAT, CDR2 FQNNGV. This CDR3 is built from 17 residues.

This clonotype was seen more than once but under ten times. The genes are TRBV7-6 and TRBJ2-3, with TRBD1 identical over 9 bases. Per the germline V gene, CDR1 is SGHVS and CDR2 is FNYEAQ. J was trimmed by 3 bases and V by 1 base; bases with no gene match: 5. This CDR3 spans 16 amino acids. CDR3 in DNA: TGTGCCAGCAGCTTAGGTACAGGGGGCACGACAGATACGCAGTATTTT. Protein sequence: CASSLGTGGTTDTQYF. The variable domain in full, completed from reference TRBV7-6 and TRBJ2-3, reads GAGVSQSPRYKVTKRGQDVALRCDPISGHVSLYWYRQALGQGPEFLTYFNYEAQQDKSGLPNDRFSAERPEGSISTLTIQRTEQRDSAMYRCASSLGTGGTTDTQYFGPGTRLTVL.

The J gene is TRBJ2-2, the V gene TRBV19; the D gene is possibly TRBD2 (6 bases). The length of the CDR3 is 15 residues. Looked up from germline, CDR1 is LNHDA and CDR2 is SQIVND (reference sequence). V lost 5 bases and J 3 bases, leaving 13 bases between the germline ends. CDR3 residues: CASSANGGYTGELFF. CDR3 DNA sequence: TGTGCCAGTAGTGCGAACGGGGGTTACACCGGGGAGCTGTTTTTT.

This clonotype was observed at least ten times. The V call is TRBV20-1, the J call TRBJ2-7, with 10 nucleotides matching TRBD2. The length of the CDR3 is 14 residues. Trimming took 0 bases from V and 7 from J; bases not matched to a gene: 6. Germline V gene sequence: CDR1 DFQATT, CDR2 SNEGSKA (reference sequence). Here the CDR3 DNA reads TGCAGTGCTAGAGATAGGACTAGCGGTTGGGAGCAGTACTTC. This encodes CSARDRTSGWEQYF.

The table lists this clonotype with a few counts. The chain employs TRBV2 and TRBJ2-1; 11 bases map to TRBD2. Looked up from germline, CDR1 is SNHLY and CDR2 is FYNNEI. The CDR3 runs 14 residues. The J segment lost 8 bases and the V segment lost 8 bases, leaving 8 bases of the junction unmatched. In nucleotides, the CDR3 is TGTGCCAGCCTGGGACTAGCGGCCCCCCATGAGCAGTTCTTC. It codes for CASLGLAAPHEQFF.

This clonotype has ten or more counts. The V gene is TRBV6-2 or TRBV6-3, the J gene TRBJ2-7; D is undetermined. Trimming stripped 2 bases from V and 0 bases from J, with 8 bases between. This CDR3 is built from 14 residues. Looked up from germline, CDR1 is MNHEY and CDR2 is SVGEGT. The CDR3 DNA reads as TGTGCCAGCAGTTACCATCACCGCTCCTACGAGCAGTACGTC. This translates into CASSYHHRSYEQYV.

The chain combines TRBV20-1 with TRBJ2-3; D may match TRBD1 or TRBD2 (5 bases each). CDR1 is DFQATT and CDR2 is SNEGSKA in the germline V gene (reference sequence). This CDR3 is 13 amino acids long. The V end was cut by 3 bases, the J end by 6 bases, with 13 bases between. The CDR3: CSARGTFGDTQYF. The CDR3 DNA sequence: TGCAGTGCTAGGGGGACGTTTGGGGATACGCAGTATTTT.

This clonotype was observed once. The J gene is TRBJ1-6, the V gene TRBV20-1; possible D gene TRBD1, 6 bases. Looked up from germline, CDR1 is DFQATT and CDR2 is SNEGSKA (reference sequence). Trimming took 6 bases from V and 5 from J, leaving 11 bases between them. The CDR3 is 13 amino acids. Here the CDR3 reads CSAPGVDNSPLHF. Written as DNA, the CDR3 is TGCAGTGCCCCAGGGGTCGATAATTCACCCCTCCACTTT.

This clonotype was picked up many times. The CDR3 protein is CSASPRAGSPLHF. The CDR3 DNA sequence: TGCAGTGCTAGTCCCAGGGCGGGATCACCCCTCCACTTT. The chain links TRBV20-1 to TRBJ1-6; D is perhaps TRBD1 (5 bases). This CDR3 has 13 amino acids. Looked up from germline, CDR1 is DFQATT and CDR2 is SNEGSKA (reference sequence). V was trimmed by 3 bases and J by 10 bases, leaving 13 bases between them.

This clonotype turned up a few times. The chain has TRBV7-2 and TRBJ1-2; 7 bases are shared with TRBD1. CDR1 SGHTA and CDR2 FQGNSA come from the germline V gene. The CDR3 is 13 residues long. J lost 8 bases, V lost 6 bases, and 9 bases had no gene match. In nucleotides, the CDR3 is TGTGCCAGCAGTCCGTCGACAGGGCTCGGCTACACCTTC. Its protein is CASSPSTGLGYTF.